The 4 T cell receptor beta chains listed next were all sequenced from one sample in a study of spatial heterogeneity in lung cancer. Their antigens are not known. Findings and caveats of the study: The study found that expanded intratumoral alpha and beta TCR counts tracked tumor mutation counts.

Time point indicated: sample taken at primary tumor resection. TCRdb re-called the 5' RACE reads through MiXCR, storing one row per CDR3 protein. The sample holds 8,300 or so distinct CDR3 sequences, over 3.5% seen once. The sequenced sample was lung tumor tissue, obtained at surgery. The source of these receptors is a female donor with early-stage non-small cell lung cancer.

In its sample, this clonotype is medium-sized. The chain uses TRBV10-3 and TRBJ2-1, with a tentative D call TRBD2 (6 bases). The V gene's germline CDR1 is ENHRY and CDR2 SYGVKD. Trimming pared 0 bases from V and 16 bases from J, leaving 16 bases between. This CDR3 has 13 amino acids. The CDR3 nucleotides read TGTGCCATCAGTGAGTCGACCGGGACCGGGAGTTTCTTC. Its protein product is CAISESTGTGSFF.

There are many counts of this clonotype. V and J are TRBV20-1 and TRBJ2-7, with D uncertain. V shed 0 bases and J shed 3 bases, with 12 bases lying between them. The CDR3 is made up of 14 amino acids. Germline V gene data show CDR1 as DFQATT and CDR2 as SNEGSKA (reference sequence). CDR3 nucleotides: TGCAGTGCTAGAGACCCGACGAAAAACTACGAGCAGTACTTC. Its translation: CSARDPTKNYEQYF.

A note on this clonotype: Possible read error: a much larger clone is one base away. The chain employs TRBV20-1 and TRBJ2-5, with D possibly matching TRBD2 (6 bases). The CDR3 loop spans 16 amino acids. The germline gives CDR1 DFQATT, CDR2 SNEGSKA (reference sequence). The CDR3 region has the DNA TGCAGTGCTAGAGAATACGGGAGATCAGACCAAGAGACCCGGTACTTC. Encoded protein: CSAREYGRSDQETRYF.

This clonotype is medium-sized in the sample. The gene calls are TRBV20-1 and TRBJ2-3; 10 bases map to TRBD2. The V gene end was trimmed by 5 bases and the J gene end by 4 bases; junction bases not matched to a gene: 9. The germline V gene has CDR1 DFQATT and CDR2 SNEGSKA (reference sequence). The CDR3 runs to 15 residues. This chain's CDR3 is CSAGLAGGLADTQYF. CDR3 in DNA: TGCAGTGCTGGGTTAGCGGGAGGCCTAGCAGATACGCAGTATTTT.